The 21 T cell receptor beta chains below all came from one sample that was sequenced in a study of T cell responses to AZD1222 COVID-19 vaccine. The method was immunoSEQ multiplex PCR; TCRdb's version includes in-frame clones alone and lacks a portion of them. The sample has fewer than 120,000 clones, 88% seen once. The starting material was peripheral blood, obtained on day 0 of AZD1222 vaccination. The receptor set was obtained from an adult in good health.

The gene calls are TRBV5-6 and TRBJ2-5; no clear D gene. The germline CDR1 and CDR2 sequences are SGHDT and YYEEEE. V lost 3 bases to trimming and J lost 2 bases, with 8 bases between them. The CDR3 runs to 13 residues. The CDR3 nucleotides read TGTGCCAGCAGCTATGGCGGTCAAGAGACCCAGTACTTC. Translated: CASSYGGQETQYF.

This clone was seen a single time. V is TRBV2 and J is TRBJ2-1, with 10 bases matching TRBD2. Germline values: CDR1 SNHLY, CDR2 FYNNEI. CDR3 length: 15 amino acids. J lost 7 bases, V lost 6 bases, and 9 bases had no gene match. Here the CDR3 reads CASRVLAGVNNEQFF. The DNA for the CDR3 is TGTGCCAGCAGGGTCCTAGCGGGAGTTAATAATGAGCAGTTCTTC.

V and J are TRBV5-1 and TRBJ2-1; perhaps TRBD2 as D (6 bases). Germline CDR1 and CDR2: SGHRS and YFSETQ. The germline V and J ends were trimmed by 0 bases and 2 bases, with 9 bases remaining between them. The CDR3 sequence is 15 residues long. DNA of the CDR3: TGCGCCAGCAGCTTGGGGGCTAGCGCCTACAATGAGCAGTTCTTC. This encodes CASSLGASAYNEQFF. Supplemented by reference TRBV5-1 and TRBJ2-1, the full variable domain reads KAGVTQTPRYLIKTRGQQVTLSCSPISGHRSVSWYQQTPGQGLQFLFEYFSETQRNKGNFPGRFSGRQFSNSRSEMNVSTLELGDSALYLCASSLGASAYNEQFFGPGTRLTVL.

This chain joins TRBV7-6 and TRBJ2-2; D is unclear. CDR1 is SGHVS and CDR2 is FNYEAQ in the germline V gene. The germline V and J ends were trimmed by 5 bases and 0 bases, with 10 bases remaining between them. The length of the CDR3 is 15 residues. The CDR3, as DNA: TGTGCCAGCAGCCCCATGCTAACGAACACCGGGGAGCTGTTTTTT. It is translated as CASSPMLTNTGELFF.

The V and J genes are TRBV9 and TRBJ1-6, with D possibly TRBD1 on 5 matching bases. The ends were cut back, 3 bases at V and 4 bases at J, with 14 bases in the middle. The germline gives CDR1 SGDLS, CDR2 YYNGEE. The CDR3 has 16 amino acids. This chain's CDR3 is CASSARENTYNSPLHF. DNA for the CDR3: TGTGCCAGCAGCGCCAGGGAAAACACTTATAATTCACCCCTCCACTTT.

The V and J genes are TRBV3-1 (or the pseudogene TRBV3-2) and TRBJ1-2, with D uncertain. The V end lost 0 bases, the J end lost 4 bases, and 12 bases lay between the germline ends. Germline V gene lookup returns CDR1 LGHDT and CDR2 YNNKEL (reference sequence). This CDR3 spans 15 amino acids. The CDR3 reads CASSQDPHPRYGYTF. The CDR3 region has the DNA TGTGCCAGCAGCCAAGATCCCCATCCCCGCTATGGCTACACCTTC.

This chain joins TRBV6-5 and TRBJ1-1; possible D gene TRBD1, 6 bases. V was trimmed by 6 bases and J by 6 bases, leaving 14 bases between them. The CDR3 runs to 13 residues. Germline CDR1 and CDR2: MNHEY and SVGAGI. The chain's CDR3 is CASSSTGWAEAFF. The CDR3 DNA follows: TGTGCCAGCAGCTCCACAGGGTGGGCTGAAGCTTTCTTT.

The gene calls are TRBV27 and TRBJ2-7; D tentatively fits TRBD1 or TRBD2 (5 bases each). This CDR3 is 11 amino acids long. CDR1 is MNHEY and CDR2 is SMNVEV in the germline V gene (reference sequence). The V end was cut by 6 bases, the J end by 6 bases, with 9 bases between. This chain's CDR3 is CASRRDGEQYF. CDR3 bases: TGTGCCAGCAGAAGGGACGGCGAGCAGTACTTC.

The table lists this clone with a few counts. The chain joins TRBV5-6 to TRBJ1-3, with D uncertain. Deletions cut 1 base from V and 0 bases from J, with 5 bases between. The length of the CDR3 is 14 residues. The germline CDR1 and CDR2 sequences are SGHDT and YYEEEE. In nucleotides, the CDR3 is TGTGCCAGCAGCTTGCCGGGCTCTGGAAACACCATATATTTT. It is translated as CASSLPGSGNTIYF.

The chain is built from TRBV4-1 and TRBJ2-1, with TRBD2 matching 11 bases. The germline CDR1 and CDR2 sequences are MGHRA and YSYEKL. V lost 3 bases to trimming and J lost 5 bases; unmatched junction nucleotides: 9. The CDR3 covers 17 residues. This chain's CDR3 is CASSQSSGTSGNNEQFF. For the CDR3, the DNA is TGCGCCAGCAGCCAGTCCTCCGGGACTAGCGGCAACAATGAGCAGTTCTTC.

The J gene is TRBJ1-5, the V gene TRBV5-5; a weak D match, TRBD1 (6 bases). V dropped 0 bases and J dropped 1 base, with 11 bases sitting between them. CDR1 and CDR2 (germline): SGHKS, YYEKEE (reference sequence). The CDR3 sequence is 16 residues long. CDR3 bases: TGTGCCAGCAGCTTGGCCGGGACACCGAGCAATCAGCCCCAGCATTTT. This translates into CASSLAGTPSNQPQHF.

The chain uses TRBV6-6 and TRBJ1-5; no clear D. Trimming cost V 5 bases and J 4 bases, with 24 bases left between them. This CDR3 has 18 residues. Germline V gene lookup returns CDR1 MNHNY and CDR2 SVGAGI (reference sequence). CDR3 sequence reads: CASSPPETGNLKNQPQHF. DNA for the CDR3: TGTGCCAGCAGTCCCCCCGAAACGGGGAACTTAAAGAATCAGCCCCAGCATTTT.

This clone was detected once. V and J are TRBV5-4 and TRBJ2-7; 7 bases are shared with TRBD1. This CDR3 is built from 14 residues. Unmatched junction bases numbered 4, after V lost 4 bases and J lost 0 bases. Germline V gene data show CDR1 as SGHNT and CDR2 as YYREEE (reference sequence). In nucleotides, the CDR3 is TGTGCCAGCAGCATGGGGACAGCCTCCTACGAGCAGTACTTC. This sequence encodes CASSMGTASYEQYF.

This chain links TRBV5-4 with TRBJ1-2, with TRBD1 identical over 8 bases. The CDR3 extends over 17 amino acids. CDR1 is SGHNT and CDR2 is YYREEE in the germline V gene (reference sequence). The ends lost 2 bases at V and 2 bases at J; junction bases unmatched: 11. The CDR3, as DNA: TGTGCCAGCAGCTTCCGGACAGGGTGGAGGTTGAACTATGGCTACACCTTC. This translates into CASSFRTGWRLNYGYTF. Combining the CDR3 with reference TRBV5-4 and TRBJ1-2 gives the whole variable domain ETGVTQSPTHLIKTRGQQVTLRCSSQSGHNTVSWYQQALGQGPQFIFQYYREEENGRGNFPPRFSGLQFPNYSSELNVNALELDDSALYLCASSFRTGWRLNYGYTFGSGTRLTVV.

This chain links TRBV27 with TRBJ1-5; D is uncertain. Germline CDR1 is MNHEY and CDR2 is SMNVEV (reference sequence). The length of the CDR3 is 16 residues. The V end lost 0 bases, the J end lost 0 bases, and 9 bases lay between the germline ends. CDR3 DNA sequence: TGTGCCAGCAGTTTATCCAGCCCTTATAGCAATCAGCCCCAGCATTTT. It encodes CASSLSSPYSNQPQHF.

Here the CDR3 reads CATSKTGNNDQPQHF. The CDR3 DNA reads as TGTGCCACCAGCAAGACAGGGAATAACGATCAGCCCCAGCATTTT. The chain employs TRBV15 and TRBJ1-5, with 7 bases fitting TRBD1. CDR3 length equals 15 residues. Germline CDR1 is LNHNV and CDR2 is YYDKDF (reference sequence). V lost 4 bases, J lost 5 bases, and 8 bases stayed unmatched.

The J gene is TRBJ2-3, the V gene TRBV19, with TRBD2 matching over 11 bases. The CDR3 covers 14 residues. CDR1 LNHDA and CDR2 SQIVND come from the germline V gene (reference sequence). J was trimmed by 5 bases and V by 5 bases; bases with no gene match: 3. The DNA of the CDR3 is TGTGCCAGTAGTCGACTAGCGGGGATAGATACGCAGTATTTT. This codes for CASSRLAGIDTQYF.

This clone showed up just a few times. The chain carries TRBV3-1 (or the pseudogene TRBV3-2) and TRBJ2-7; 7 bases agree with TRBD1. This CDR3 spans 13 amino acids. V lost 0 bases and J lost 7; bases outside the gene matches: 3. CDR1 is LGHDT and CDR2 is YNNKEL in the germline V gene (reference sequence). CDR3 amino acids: CASSQDSGGEQYF. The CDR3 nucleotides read TGTGCCAGCAGCCAAGATTCAGGGGGAGAGCAGTACTTC.

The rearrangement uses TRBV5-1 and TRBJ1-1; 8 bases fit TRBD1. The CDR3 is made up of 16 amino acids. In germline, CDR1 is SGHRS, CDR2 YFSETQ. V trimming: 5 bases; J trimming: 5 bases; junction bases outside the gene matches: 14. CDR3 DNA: TGCGCCAGCAGACCCGGGCAGGGGGCAGGGAGTACTGAAGCTTTCTTT. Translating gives CASRPGQGAGSTEAFF.

The CDR3 nucleotides are TGTGCCAGCAGTGAAGCGGATGACGGGACTCGGGCCTTTAATTCACCCCTCCACTTT. It translates to CASSEADDGTRAFNSPLHF. V gene TRBV6-1 combines with J gene TRBJ1-6; tentative D call: TRBD1 (5 bases). The CDR3 is 19 residues long. Germline CDR1 MNHNS, CDR2 SASEGT. Trimming shortened V by 0 bases and J by 6 bases, and 21 bases separated the two germline ends.

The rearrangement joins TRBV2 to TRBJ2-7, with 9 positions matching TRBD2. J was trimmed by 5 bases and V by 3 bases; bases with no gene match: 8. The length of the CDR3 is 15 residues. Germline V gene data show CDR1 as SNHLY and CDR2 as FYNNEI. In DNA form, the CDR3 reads TGTGCCAGCAGTGAGGAGCGGGGGGCCGTTCACGAGCAGTACTTC. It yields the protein CASSEERGAVHEQYF. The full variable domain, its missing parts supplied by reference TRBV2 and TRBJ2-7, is EPEVTQTPSHQVTQMGQEVILRCVPISNHLYFYWYRQILGQKVEFLVSFYNNEISEKSEIFDDQFSVERPDGSNFTLKIRSTKLEDSAMYFCASSEERGAVHEQYFGPGTRLTVT.